The 8 T cell receptor beta chains in this list originate from one sample, sequenced in a study of beta chain features in type 1 diabetes. Study-wide points: When Type 1 diabetes patients were examined, their TCRB CDR3s proved moderately but significantly shorter in all four CD4+ subsets.

No antigen has been identified for these receptors. The isolated RNA, all of it, was reverse transcribed, so expressed TCRB transcripts were what got sequenced. The data were produced by immunoSEQ multiplex PCR, yet TCRdb's version contains in-frame clones alone and is incomplete. Of over 650,000 clones in the sample, around an eighth were seen once. The specimen was naive CD4+ T cells from blood. Every receptor here comes from a man younger than 35 with type 1 diabetes.

Remarks on this clone: Within the sample, other DNA sequences also encode this same CDR3. The chain couples TRBV7-2 to TRBJ2-5; D call uncertain. The length of the CDR3 is 12 residues. CDR1 is SGHTA and CDR2 is FQGNSA in the germline V gene. V was pared by 2 bases and J by 5 bases, with 6 bases between. The CDR3 region has the DNA TGTGCCAGCAGCTTATCAAGGGAGACCCAGTACTTC. Protein: CASSLSRETQYF.

This clone was found a few times. The rearrangement links TRBV4-1 to TRBJ2-3; 14 positions agree with TRBD2. With V trimmed by 3 bases and J by 5 bases, 13 bases remained unmatched. CDR1 is MGHRA, CDR2 YSYEKL, per germline. This CDR3 has 19 amino acids. CDR3 residues: CASSQAPGLAGDGGDTQYF. CDR3 nucleotide sequence: TGCGCCAGCAGCCAGGCCCCGGGACTAGCGGGAGACGGGGGAGATACGCAGTATTTT.

The chain links TRBV29-1 to TRBJ2-1, with 8 nucleotides matching TRBD2. Germline V gives CDR1 SQVTM, CDR2 ANQGSEA. The CDR3 covers 15 residues. The V segment lost 1 base and the J segment 3 bases; nucleotides outside the gene matches: 5. The DNA for the CDR3 is TGCAGCGTTGAAGGCGGGGGGCCCCTCTACAATGAGCAGTTCTTC. It codes for CSVEGGGPLYNEQFF.

This clone was detected a few times. This chain joins TRBV30 and TRBJ2-2; a possible D gene is TRBD2 (5 bases). Germline values: CDR1 GTSNPN, CDR2 SVGIG (reference sequence). CDR3 length: 14 residues. V was clipped by 3 bases and J by 7 bases, with 15 bases between them. The CDR3 is CAWSAWRSGGELFF. The CDR3 nucleotides are TGTGCCTGGAGCGCCTGGAGGTCTGGCGGGGAGCTGTTTTTT.

This clone was seen a few times. The CDR3 loop reads CAGALAFMNEQFF. The CDR3 DNA reads TGTGCCGGAGCCCTAGCGTTCATGAATGAGCAGTTCTTC. The V call is TRBV6-1, the J call TRBJ2-1, with D possibly matching TRBD2 (6 bases). V lost 11 bases, J lost 7 bases, and 18 bases lay in between. CDR1 is MNHNS and CDR2 is SASEGT in the germline V gene. The CDR3 sequence is 13 residues long.

The table lists this clone with a few counts. This rearrangement joins TRBV27 to TRBJ2-5, with TRBD1 matching 8 bases. The CDR3 runs 16 residues. The germline V gene encodes CDR1 MNHEY and CDR2 SMNVEV (reference sequence). Unmatched junction bases numbered 8, after V lost 4 bases and J lost 1 base. CDR3 nucleotides: TGTGCCAGCAGTTCCATTGGGACAGGCAGCCAAGAGACCCAGTACTTC. Amino acid sequence: CASSSIGTGSQETQYF.

The CDR3 nucleotides are TGTGCCAGCAGCTTCAGAGGGCTGGGGCACCAAGAGACCCAGTACTTC. This gives the protein CASSFRGLGHQETQYF. The rearrangement links TRBV7-9 to TRBJ2-5, with D possibly being TRBD1 or TRBD2 (5 bases each). The CDR3 spans 16 residues. V dropped 3 bases and J dropped 0 bases, with 14 bases sitting between them. Germline values: CDR1 SEHNR, CDR2 FQNEAQ (reference sequence).

The CDR3 nucleotides read TGTGCCTGGAGTCTCTCGAGCGCAGCTAGCACAGATACGCAGTATTTT. Its protein product is CAWSLSSAASTDTQYF. The chain couples TRBV30 to TRBJ2-3; unclear D gene. V was cut by 2 bases and J by 0 bases, with 15 bases left in between. Germline CDR1 reads GTSNPN; CDR2 reads SVGIG (reference sequence). The CDR3 loop spans 16 amino acids.